This T cell receptor beta chain emerged from a study of T-cell reconstitution after alpha-beta-depleted transplantation in children. Whole-study findings and limits: By about two months after transplant, alpha-beta T cells reportedly arose from several hundred graft clones that had expanded. T-cell counts and diversity were attributed mostly to newly produced T cells one year after transplant. Some patients showed high day-60 TCRbeta diversity, which derived from surviving recipient T cells and thymic progenitors.

About this clonotype itself: Its antigen is unknown.

Library preparation (for TCRbeta) was performed with unique molecular identifiers. From the PCR reads, TCRdb called clonotypes with MiXCR, one entry per CDR3 protein. The table has roughly 16,000 distinct CDR3 sequences, around 11% seen once. The CDR3 is 15 residues long. Germline V gene lookup returns CDR1 MGHDK and CDR2 SYGVNS. With 3 bases clipped from V and 0 bases from J, the junction kept 4 bases outside the gene matches. The genes are TRBV25-1 and TRBJ1-1; the match to TRBD1 covers 7 bases. The specimen was PBMCs, mostly from graft donor cells, collected 180 days after TCRalphabeta/CD19-depleted stem cell transplant. The source of this sequence is a boy in the first two years of life who had a stem cell transplant for Wiskott-Aldrich syndrome, so the T cells may come from the graft donor. The CDR3 region has the DNA TGTGCCAGCAGTGACCCGGGACAGATGAACACTGAAGCTTTCTTT. Translation: CASSDPGQMNTEAFF.